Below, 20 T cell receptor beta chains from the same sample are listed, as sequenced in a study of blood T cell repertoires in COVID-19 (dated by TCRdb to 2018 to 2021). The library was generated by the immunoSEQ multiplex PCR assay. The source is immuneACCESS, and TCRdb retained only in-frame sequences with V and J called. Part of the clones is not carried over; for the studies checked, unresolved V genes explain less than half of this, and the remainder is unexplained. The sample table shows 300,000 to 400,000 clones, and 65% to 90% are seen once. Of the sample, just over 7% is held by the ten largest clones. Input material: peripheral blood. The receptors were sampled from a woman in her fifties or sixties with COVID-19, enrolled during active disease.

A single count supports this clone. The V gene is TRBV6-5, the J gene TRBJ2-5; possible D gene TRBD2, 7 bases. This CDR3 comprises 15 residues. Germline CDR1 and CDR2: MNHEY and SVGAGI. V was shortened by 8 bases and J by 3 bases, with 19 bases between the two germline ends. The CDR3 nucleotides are TGTGCCAGCGGGGTACGACGGGGGGCCGAAGAGACCCAGTACTTC. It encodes CASGVRRGAEETQYF.

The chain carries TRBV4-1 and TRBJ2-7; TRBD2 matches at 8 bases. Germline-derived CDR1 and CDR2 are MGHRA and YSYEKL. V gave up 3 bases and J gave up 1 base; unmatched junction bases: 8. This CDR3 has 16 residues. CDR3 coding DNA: TGCGCCAGCAGCCACGCGGGGGGCCGCTTATCCTACGAGCAGTACTTC. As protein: CASSHAGGRLSYEQYF.

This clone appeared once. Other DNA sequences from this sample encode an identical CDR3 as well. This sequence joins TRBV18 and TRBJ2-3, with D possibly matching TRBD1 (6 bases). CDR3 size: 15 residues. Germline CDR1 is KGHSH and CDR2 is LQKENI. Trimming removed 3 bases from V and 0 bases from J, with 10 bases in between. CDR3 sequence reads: CASSPGTPSTDTQYF. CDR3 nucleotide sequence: TGTGCCAGCTCACCCGGGACACCTAGCACAGATACGCAGTATTTT.

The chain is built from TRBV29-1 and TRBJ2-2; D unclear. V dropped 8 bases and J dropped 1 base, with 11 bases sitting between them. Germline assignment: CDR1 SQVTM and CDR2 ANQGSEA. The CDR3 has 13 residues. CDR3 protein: CSTSGVNTGELFF. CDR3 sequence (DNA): TGCAGCACCTCGGGTGTGAACACCGGGGAGCTGTTTTTT.

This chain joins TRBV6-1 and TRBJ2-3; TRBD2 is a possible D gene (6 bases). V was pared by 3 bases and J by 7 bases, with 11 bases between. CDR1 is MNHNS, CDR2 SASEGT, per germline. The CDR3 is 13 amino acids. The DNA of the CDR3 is TGTGCCAGCAGTGAGGCGGGACTCAATACGCAGTATTTT. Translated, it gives CASSEAGLNTQYF.

The CDR3 DNA is TGTGCCAGCAGCCTGGACAGGGCTAGCACAGATACGCAGTATTTT. It specifies CASSLDRASTDTQYF. The chain couples TRBV6-5 to TRBJ2-3; the match to TRBD1 covers 8 bases. The CDR3 is 15 residues long. Germline assignment: CDR1 MNHEY and CDR2 SVGAGI. Trimming at V came to 6 bases and at J to 0 bases, leaving 5 bases not matched to a gene.

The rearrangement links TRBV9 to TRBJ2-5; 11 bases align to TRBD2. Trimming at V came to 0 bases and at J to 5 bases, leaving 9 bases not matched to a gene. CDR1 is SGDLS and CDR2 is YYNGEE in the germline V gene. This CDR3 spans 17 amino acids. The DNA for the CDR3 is TGTGCCAGCAGCGTAGTGGCTAGCGGGGGGCGAGGGGAGACCCAGTACTTC. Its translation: CASSVVASGGRGETQYF.

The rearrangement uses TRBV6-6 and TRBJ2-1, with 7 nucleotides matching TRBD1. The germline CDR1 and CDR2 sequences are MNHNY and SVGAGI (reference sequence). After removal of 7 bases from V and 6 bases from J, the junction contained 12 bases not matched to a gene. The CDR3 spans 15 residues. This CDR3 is CASTSVLTGFNEQFF. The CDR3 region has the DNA TGTGCCAGCACTTCCGTCCTGACAGGGTTCAATGAGCAGTTCTTC.

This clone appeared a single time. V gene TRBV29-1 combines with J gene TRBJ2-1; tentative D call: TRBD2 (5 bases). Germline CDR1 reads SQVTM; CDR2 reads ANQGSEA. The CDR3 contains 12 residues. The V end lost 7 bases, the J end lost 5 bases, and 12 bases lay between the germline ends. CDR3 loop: CSALIGDNEQFF. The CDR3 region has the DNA TGCAGCGCCCTCATCGGGGACAATGAGCAGTTCTTC.

CDR3 in DNA: TGTGCCAGCAGCTCAGGACAGAGTGTCGAGACCCAGTACTTC. Protein product: CASSSGQSVETQYF. V gene TRBV11-3 combines with J gene TRBJ2-5, with a possible D match to TRBD1 (6 bases). From germline, CDR1 is SGHNT and CDR2 YENEEA. The germline V and J ends were trimmed by 4 bases and 5 bases, with 14 bases remaining between them. CDR3 length equals 14 residues. Full variable domain (remainder filled in from reference TRBV11-3 and TRBJ2-5): EAGVVQSPRYKIIEKKQPVAFWCNPISGHNTLYWYLQNLGQGPELLIRYENEEAVDDSQLPKDRFSAERLKGVDSTLKIQPAELGDSAVYLCASSSGQSVETQYFGPGTRLLVL.

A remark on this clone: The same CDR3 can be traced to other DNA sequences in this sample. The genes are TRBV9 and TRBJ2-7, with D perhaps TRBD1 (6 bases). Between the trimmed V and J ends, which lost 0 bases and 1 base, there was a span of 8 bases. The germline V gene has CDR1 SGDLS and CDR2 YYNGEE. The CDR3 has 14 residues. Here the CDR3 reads CASSVGTASYEQYF. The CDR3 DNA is TGTGCCAGCAGCGTAGGGACAGCATCCTACGAGCAGTACTTC.

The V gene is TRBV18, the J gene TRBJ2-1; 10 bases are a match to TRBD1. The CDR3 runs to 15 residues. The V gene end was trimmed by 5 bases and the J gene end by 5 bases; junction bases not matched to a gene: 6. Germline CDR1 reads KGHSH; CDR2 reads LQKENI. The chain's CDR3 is CASSITGTGDNEQFF. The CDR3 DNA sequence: TGTGCCAGCTCAATCACCGGGACAGGGGACAATGAGCAGTTCTTC.

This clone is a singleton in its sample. The CDR3 nucleotides read TGTGCCAGCAGTTACTCATATCGGAGGGGATCTAATGAAAAACTGTTTTTT. This encodes CASSYSYRRGSNEKLFF. The rearrangement uses TRBV6-2 or TRBV6-3 and TRBJ1-4; TRBD1 is a possible D gene (5 bases). V lost 0 bases, J lost 3 bases, and 14 bases lay in between. The CDR3 contains 17 residues. Germline V gene data show CDR1 as MNHEY and CDR2 as SVGEGT.

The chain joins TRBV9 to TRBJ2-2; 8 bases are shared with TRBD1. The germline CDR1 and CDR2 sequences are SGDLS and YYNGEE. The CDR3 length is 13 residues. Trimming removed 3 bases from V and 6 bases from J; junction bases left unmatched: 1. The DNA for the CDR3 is TGTGCCAGCAGCGCAGGGGGCCCCGGGGAGCTGTTTTTT. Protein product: CASSAGGPGELFF.

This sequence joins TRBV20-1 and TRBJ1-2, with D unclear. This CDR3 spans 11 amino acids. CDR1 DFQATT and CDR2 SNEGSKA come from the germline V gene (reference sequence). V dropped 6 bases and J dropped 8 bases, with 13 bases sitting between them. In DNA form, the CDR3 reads TGCAGTGCAGACATGGGAGAGGGCTACACCTTC. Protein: CSADMGEGYTF.

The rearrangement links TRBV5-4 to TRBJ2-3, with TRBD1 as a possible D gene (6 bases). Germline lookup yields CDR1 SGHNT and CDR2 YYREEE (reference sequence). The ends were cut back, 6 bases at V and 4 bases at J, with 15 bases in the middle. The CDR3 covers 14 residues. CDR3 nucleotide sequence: TGTGCCAGCAAAGGGGACAACGGGGCAGATACGCAGTATTTT. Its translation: CASKGDNGADTQYF.

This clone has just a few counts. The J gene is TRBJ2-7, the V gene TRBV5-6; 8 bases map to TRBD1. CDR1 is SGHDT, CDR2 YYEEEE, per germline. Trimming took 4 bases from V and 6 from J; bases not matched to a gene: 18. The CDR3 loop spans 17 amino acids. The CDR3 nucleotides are TGTGCCAGCAGCCCCAGACGAAATATCGGACAGGGCACCGAGCAGTACTTC. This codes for CASSPRRNIGQGTEQYF.

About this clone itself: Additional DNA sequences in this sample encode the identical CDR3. The CDR3 DNA follows: TGTGCCAGCAGGTTGACTGGGAATCAGCCCCAGCATTTT. It codes for CASRLTGNQPQHF. The chain employs TRBV12-3 or TRBV12-4 and TRBJ1-5; D is undetermined. The CDR3 extends over 13 amino acids. V dropped 6 bases and J dropped 4 bases, with 10 bases sitting between them.

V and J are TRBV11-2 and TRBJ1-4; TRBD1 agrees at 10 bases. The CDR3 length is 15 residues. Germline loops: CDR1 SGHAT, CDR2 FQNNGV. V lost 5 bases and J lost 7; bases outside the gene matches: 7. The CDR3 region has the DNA TGTGCCAGCAGCCCTCGGACAGGGGGAATTGAAAAACTGTTTTTT. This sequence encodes CASSPRTGGIEKLFF.

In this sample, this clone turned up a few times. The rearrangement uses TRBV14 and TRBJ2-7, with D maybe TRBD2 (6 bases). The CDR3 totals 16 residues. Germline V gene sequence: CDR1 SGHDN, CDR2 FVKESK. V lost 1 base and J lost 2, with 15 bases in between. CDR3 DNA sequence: TGTGCCAGCAGCCAAGCGGCAGCGGGTCCTCCCTACGAGCAGTACTTC. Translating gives CASSQAAAGPPYEQYF. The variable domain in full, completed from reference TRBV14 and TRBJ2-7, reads EAGVTQFPSHSVIEKGQTVTLRCDPISGHDNLYWYRRVMGKEIKFLLHFVKESKQDESGMPNNRFLAERTGGTYSTLKVQPAELEDSGVYFCASSQAAAGPPYEQYFGPGTRLTVT.